This T cell receptor beta chain was sequenced in a study of blood T cell repertoires in COVID-19. For the study at large: Some COVID-19 samples were acute and others convalescent; all came from the United States, Italy and Spain. The cDNA or gDNA used as material had been derived from T cells, B-cell-depleted T cells, or PBMCs.

In the study's own analysis: For nucleated cells, counts were estimated from reference gene primer amplification. Data came from immunoSEQ multiplex PCR; TCRdb stores just in-frame clones and leaves some out. The V and J calls and clone size were taken over from that table, and D and trimming were inferred from the DNA. The sample contains about 240,000 clones, approximately 80% of which appear only once. The receptor's source is a woman aged 18-29 years with acute or convalescent COVID-19. The source material was peripheral blood.

The CDR3 DNA sequence: TGTGCCAGCAGCCAAGGGGGCCAGACTGAAGCTTTCTTT. It translates to CASSQGGQTEAFF. The chain combines TRBV3-1 (or the pseudogene TRBV3-2) with TRBJ1-1; D might be TRBD1 (5 bases). Looked up from germline, CDR1 is LGHDT and CDR2 is YNNKEL (reference sequence). The CDR3 sequence is 13 residues long. V was shortened by 1 base and J by 5 bases, with 8 bases between the two germline ends.